The T cell receptor (beta chain) described here comes from a study of blood T cell repertoires in COVID-19. Looking at the study overall: Both acute and convalescent COVID-19 samples were obtained from the United States, Italy and Spain.

Assay used: immunoSEQ multiplex PCR; TCRdb lists only in-frame clones, some missing. The sample yields more than 100,000 clones, more than 80% seen once. Deletions cut 5 bases from V and 7 bases from J, with 9 bases between. The CDR3 length is 12 residues. The sample consisted of peripheral blood. The V and J genes are TRBV12-3 or TRBV12-4 and TRBJ2-1; D may be TRBD1 (5 bases). This receptor was identified in a human donor in a cohort sampled during active COVID-19. The CDR3 sequence: CASSPRQNEQFF. As DNA, the CDR3 is TGTGCCAGCAGTCCCAGACAGAATGAGCAGTTCTTC.